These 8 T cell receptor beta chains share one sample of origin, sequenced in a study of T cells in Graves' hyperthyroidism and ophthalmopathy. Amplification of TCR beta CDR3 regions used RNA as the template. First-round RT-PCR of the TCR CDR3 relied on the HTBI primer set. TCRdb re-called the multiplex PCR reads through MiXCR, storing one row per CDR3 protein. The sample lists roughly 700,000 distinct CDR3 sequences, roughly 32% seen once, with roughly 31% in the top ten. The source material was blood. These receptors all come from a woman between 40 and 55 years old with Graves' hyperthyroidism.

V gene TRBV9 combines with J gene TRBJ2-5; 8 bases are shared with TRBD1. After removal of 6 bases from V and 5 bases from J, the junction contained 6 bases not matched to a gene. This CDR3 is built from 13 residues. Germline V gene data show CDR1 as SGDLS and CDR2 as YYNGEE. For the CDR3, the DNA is TGTGCCAGCAAACCAGGGGGCAGTGAGACCCAGTACTTC. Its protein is CASKPGGSETQYF.

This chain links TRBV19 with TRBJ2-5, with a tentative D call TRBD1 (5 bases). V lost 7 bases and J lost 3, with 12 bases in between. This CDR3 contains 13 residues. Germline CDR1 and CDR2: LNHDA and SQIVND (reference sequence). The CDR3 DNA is TGTGCCAGTATAGGGCAGGGTAAAGAGACCCAGTACTTC. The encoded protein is CASIGQGKETQYF.

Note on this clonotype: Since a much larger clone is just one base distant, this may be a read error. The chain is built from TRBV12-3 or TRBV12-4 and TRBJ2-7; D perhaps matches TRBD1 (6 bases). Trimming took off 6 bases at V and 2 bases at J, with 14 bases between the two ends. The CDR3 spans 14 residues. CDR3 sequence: CASSRGVSTYEQYF. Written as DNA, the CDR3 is TGTGCCAGCAGCAGGGGCGTATCGACCTACGAGCAGTACTTC.

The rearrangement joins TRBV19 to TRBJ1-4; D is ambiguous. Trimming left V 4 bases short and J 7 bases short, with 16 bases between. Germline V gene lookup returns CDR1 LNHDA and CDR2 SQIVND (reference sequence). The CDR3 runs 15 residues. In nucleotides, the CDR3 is TGTGCCAGTAGTAAACGGGTTAAGTTAATTGAAAAACTGTTTTTT. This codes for CASSKRVKLIEKLFF.

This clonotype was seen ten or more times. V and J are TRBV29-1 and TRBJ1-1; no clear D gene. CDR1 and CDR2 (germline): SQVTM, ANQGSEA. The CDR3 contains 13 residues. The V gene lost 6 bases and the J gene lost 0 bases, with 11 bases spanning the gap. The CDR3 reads CSVVRIMNTEAFF. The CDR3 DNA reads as TGCAGCGTGGTCAGAATCATGAACACTGAAGCTTTCTTT.

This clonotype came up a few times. The CDR3 DNA reads as TGTGCCAGCAGTTATCAACAAGCCGGAGAGACCCAGTACTTC. Translating it yields CASSYQQAGETQYF. J is TRBJ2-5 and V is TRBV6-5; D remains ambiguous. The CDR3 contains 14 residues. The germline CDR1 and CDR2 sequences are MNHEY and SVGAGI. V gave up 3 bases and J gave up 4 bases, with 12 bases separating them.

CDR3 nucleotide sequence: TGTGCCAGCAGCCCCCTAACAGGGACCTACGAGCAGTACTTC. Translation gives CASSPLTGTYEQYF. The gene calls are TRBV12-3 or TRBV12-4 and TRBJ2-7, with D possibly matching TRBD1 (6 bases). The CDR3 contains 14 residues. V lost 6 bases to trimming and J lost 2 bases, with 14 bases between them.

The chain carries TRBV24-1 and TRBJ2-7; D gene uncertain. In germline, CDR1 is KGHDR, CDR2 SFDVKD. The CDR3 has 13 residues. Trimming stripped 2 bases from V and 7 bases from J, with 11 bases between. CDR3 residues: CATSDSAAEEQYF. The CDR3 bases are TGTGCCACCAGTGATTCGGCCGCAGAAGAGCAGTACTTC.